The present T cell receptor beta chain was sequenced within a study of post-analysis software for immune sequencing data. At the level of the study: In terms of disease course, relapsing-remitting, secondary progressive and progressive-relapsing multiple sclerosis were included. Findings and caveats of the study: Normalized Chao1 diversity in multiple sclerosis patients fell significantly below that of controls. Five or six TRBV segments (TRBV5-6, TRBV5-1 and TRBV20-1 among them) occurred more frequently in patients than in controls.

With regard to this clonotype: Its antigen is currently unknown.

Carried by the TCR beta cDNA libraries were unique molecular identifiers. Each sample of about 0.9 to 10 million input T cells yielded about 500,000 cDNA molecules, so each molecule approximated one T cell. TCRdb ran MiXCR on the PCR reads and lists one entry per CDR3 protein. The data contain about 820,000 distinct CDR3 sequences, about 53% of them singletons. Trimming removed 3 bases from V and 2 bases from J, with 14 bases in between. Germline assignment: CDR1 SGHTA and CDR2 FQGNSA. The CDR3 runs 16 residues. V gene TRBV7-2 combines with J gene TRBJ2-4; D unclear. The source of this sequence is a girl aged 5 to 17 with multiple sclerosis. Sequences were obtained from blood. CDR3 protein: CASSFEAHQSKNIQYF. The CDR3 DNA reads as TGTGCCAGCAGCTTTGAGGCTCATCAATCCAAAAACATTCAGTACTTC. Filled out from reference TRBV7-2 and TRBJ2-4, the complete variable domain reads GAGVSQSPSNKVTEKGKDVELRCDPISGHTALYWYRQSLGQGLEFLIYFQGNSAPDKSGLPSDRFSAERTGGSVSTLTIQRTQQEDSAVYLCASSFEAHQSKNIQYFGAGTRLSVL.